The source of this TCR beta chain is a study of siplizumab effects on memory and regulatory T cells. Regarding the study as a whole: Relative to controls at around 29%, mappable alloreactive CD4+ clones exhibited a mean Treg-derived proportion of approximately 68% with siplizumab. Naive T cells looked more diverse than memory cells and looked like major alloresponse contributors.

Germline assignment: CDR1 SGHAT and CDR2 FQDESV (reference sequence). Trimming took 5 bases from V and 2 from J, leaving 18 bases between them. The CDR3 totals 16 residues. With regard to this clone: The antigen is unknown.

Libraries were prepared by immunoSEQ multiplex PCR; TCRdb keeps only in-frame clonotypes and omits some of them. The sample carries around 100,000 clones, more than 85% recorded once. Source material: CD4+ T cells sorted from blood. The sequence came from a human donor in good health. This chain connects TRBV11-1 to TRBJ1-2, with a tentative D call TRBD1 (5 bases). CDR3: CASSPDSAFLNYGYTF. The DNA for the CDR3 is TGTGCCAGCAGCCCCGACAGCGCCTTCCTCAACTATGGCTACACCTTC.